This entry concerns a single T cell receptor beta chain. Its antigen is undetermined. The CDR3 is cut off 3 residues early in the read; its end comes from the germline J gene. This record belongs to a study of Tregs in tolerant kidney transplant recipients. Regarding the study as a whole: Donor-specific Treg expansion exceeded global Treg expansion in tolerant patients, suggesting antigen drive.

Trimming took 5 bases from V and 5 from J; bases not matched to a gene: 9. Per germline, CDR1 SGHVS and CDR2 FNYEAQ. The CDR3 runs to 14 residues. The method was immunoSEQ multiplex PCR; TCRdb's version includes in-frame clones alone and lacks a portion of them. This sample's clone table lists about 11,000 clones. Mixed chimerism was transient after nonmyeloablative marrow transplants from related graft donors. The sequenced sample was CD8+ T cells from blood (PBMCs), obtained 24 months after the transplant. The TCR comes from a human patient who received a combined kidney and bone marrow transplant. Some T cells may arise from the graft donor. J is TRBJ2-7 and V is TRBV7-6, with 7 bases matching TRBD1. CDR3 DNA, as far as it was read: TGTGCCAGCAGCGACTCGACAGGGCTTAACGAG. Protein sequence: CASSDSTGLNE. The CDR3 in its entirety is CASSDSTGLNEQYF.